This record concerns one TCR beta chain sequence. Its specificity is unknown. Produced via immunoSEQ multiplex PCR; TCRdb's table is partial and in-frame only. The table records 90,000 to 95,000 clones, 83% of them present only once. This sample is drawn from a study of radiotherapy plus CTLA-4 blockade in lung cancer. For the study at large: An objective response was seen in around a sixth of patients, and disease control in 25% to 40%. General study points: Blood-borne expansion of tumor-derived TCR clones followed radiotherapy plus ipilimumab.

The CDR3 spans 15 residues. The V end lost 2 bases, the J end lost 1 base, and 12 bases lay between the germline ends. Germline CDR1 and CDR2: KGHSH and LQKENI. Focal radiation with ipilimumab CTLA-4 blockade was given to patients with chemo-refractory metastatic non-small-cell lung cancer. This rearrangement joins TRBV18 to TRBJ2-7; D unresolved. The receptor comes from a human donor with non-small cell lung cancer who had stable disease on radiotherapy plus ipilimumab. The sequenced sample was peripheral blood, obtained from a patient treated with radiotherapy plus ipilimumab. The CDR3 DNA follows: TGTGCCAGCTCACCATTTAACGTAATATCCTACGAGCAGTACTTC. It encodes CASSPFNVISYEQYF.